The 32 T cell receptor beta chains listed next were all sequenced from one sample in a study of blood T cell repertoires in COVID-19. The assay was immunoSEQ multiplex PCR, and TCRdb's table has in-frame clones only and misses some. The sample holds some 120,000 clones, less than 90% seen once. The sequencing input was peripheral blood. These receptors were obtained from a man aged 30 to 45 with acute or convalescent COVID-19.

This clone was observed a few times. The chain combines TRBV5-1 with TRBJ2-7; 9 bases line up with TRBD1. This CDR3 comprises 15 residues. Trimming removed 0 bases from V and 5 bases from J; junction bases left unmatched: 6. Per germline, CDR1 SGHRS and CDR2 YFSETQ. The CDR3 loop reads CASSLATGGYDEQYF. CDR3 bases: TGCGCCAGCAGCTTGGCGACAGGGGGTTATGACGAGCAGTACTTC.

The genes are TRBV19 and TRBJ1-5; weak D call: TRBD1 (5 bases). The V and J ends lost 5 bases and 5 bases respectively, with 13 bases between them. Per the germline V gene, CDR1 is LNHDA and CDR2 is SQIVND (reference sequence). This CDR3 region has 14 residues. CDR3 bases: TGTGCCAGTAGTCATCTCAGGGAAGATCAGCCCCAGCATTTT. It is translated as CASSHLREDQPQHF.

This clone came up a few times. This chain connects TRBV4-1 to TRBJ2-7; 7 positions agree with TRBD1. Losses at the gene ends were 4 bases for V and 2 bases for J; bases not matched to a gene: 8. The CDR3 has 15 amino acids. Per germline, CDR1 MGHRA and CDR2 YSYEKL. CDR3 bases: TGCGCCAGCAGCCCACCCGGGACAGTAACCTACGAGCAGTACTTC. It encodes CASSPPGTVTYEQYF.

This clone showed up just a few times. CDR3 residues: CASSLAGGRTTGELFF. Written as DNA, the CDR3 is TGTGCCAGCAGCTTGGCCGGGGGGCGCACAACCGGGGAGCTGTTTTTT. The rearrangement links TRBV5-5 to TRBJ2-2, with D tentatively TRBD2 (7 bases). Germline V gene lookup returns CDR1 SGHKS and CDR2 YYEKEE (reference sequence). The CDR3 has 16 amino acids. V shed 0 bases and J shed 5 bases, with 14 bases lying between them.

The gene calls are TRBV14 and TRBJ1-2; no reliable D call. With 2 bases removed from V and 4 bases from J, the gap between germline ends came to 8 bases. Germline CDR1 SGHDN, CDR2 FVKESK. The CDR3 totals 13 residues. This CDR3 is CASSQTEGYGYTF. The CDR3 DNA sequence: TGTGCCAGCAGCCAAACGGAGGGCTATGGCTACACCTTC.

CDR3 loop: CATSREAGRLGYTF. The CDR3 DNA follows: TGTGCCACCAGCAGAGAGGCAGGGCGCTTAGGCTACACCTTC. The chain carries TRBV15 and TRBJ1-2, with D possibly TRBD1 on 5 matching bases. Trimming took 0 bases from V and 8 from J, leaving 13 bases between them. This CDR3 is 14 amino acids long. CDR1 and CDR2 (germline): LNHNV, YYDKDF (reference sequence).

The V and J genes are TRBV6-5 and TRBJ2-5; D may be TRBD1 (7 bases). CDR1 and CDR2 from the germline V gene are MNHEY and SVGAGI. CDR3 length: 16 residues. The V and J ends lost 4 bases and 2 bases respectively, with 17 bases between them. The CDR3 reads CASSSRTGGIQETQYF. The CDR3, as DNA: TGTGCCAGCAGTTCTCGGACAGGCGGGATACAAGAGACCCAGTACTTC.

V is TRBV29-1 and J is TRBJ2-3; possible D gene TRBD2, 6 bases. The CDR3 runs to 15 residues. Trimming took off 2 bases at V and 6 bases at J, with 18 bases between the two ends. Germline V gives CDR1 SQVTM, CDR2 ANQGSEA. The CDR3 loop is CSVERLGVGTDTQYF. The CDR3 DNA follows: TGCAGCGTTGAACGACTAGGGGTGGGGACCGATACGCAGTATTTT.

This clone has a single count. The chain uses TRBV13 and TRBJ2-1, with 11 nucleotides matching TRBD2. Germline CDR1 is PRHDT and CDR2 is FYEKMQ (reference sequence). The CDR3 contains 16 residues. V shed 5 bases and J 12 bases; nucleotides not matched to a gene: 15. CDR3 coding DNA: TGTGCCAGCAGCGCGGCCGGGACTAGCGGCATTTGGGGGCAGTTCTTC. Translating it yields CASSAAGTSGIWGQFF.

V usage is TRBV19 and J usage is TRBJ1-1; 8 nucleotides agree with TRBD1. V trimming: 6 bases; J trimming: 0 bases; junction bases outside the gene matches: 9. Germline V gives CDR1 LNHDA, CDR2 SQIVND (reference sequence). The CDR3 is made up of 16 amino acids. The chain's CDR3 is CASSRTGGWVNTEAFF. Written as DNA, the CDR3 is TGTGCCAGTAGCCGTACAGGGGGTTGGGTGAACACTGAAGCTTTCTTT.

The chain has TRBV5-8 and TRBJ2-1; a possible D gene is TRBD2 (5 bases). The germline V and J ends were trimmed by 0 bases and 4 bases, with 14 bases remaining between them. The CDR3 is 16 amino acids. CDR1 is SGHTS and CDR2 is YDEGEE in the germline V gene. The CDR3 DNA is TGTGCCAGCAGCTTGGAGCTAGCTAGGGAATACAATGAGCAGTTCTTC. Protein: CASSLELAREYNEQFF.

The chain joins TRBV3-1 (or the pseudogene TRBV3-2) to TRBJ1-2; 9 bases are shared with TRBD1. The V gene's germline CDR1 is LGHDT and CDR2 YNNKEL (reference sequence). This CDR3 spans 14 amino acids. V lost 6 bases to trimming and J lost 6 bases; unmatched junction nucleotides: 8. The CDR3 DNA is TGTGCCAGCAGTTTCGGACAGGGGCAGAATGGCTACACCTTC. Protein product: CASSFGQGQNGYTF.

This clone has only a few counts. The gene calls are TRBV29-1 and TRBJ2-1; perhaps TRBD1 as D (5 bases). This CDR3 spans 16 amino acids. Germline CDR1 and CDR2: SQVTM and ANQGSEA. Trimming removed 3 bases at V and 0 bases at J, with 15 bases between. As DNA, the CDR3 is TGCAGCGTTGACGACAGCGCCCGGAGCTCCTACAATGAGCAGTTCTTC. As protein: CSVDDSARSSYNEQFF.

V gene TRBV11-2 combines with J gene TRBJ2-2; the D gene is possibly TRBD2 (6 bases). CDR1 and CDR2 from the germline V gene are SGHAT and FQNNGV. The CDR3 consists of 15 residues. V lost 5 bases to trimming and J lost 4 bases, with 14 bases between them. The CDR3 loop reads CASSPGLRGTGELFF. The CDR3 nucleotides read TGTGCCAGCAGCCCGGGACTCCGAGGCACCGGGGAGCTGTTTTTT.

This clone was seen a handful of times. The genes are TRBV29-1 and TRBJ2-1, with TRBD1 matching over 12 bases. With 6 bases clipped from V and 8 bases from J, the junction kept 8 bases outside the gene matches. The CDR3 consists of 14 residues. Germline lookup yields CDR1 SQVTM and CDR2 ANQGSEA. This CDR3 reads CSVRDRGPQDEQFF. The CDR3 nucleotides are TGCAGCGTCCGGGACAGGGGGCCCCAGGATGAGCAGTTCTTC.

This clone occurred a few times. The chain carries TRBV3-1 (or the pseudogene TRBV3-2) and TRBJ2-3, with no clear D. V lost 2 bases to trimming and J lost 1 base, with 4 bases between them. There are 13 residues in the CDR3. Germline lookup yields CDR1 LGHDT and CDR2 YNNKEL (reference sequence). CDR3 DNA: TGTGCCAGCAGCCAACTACGCACAGATACGCAGTATTTT. Its protein product is CASSQLRTDTQYF.

This chain connects TRBV4-2 to TRBJ2-7; D not certain. V lost 0 bases to trimming and J lost 2 bases, with 14 bases between them. The V gene's germline CDR1 is LGHNA and CDR2 YNFKEQ. The CDR3 spans 16 residues. The CDR3 region is CASSQEGRSPAYEQYF. The CDR3 DNA reads TGTGCCAGCAGCCAAGAGGGCAGGTCCCCCGCCTACGAGCAGTACTTC.

This rearrangement joins TRBV18 to TRBJ1-1; no reliable D call. CDR1 is KGHSH and CDR2 is LQKENI in the germline V gene. This CDR3 spans 14 amino acids. V gave up 1 base and J gave up 5 bases, with 11 bases separating them. CDR3 bases: TGTGCCAGCTCACCACAGGGAGGGTGGACTGAAGCTTTCTTT. It translates to CASSPQGGWTEAFF.

The rearrangement links TRBV2 to TRBJ1-2; 10 nucleotides match TRBD1. CDR3 length: 13 amino acids. In germline, CDR1 is SNHLY, CDR2 FYNNEI. The V and J ends lost 10 bases and 4 bases, in that order; junction bases with no gene match: 6. Here the CDR3 reads CATRDRGSYGYTF. DNA for the CDR3: TGTGCCACTAGGGACAGGGGCTCCTATGGCTACACCTTC.

The sample holds one count of this clone. The chain links TRBV20-1 to TRBJ2-5; 12 positions match TRBD2. V was pared by 3 bases and J by 12 bases, with 11 bases of the junction left unmatched. The CDR3 has 14 amino acids. Germline-derived CDR1 and CDR2 are DFQATT and SNEGSKA (reference sequence). CDR3 bases: TGCAGTGCTAGTGTTCCTAGCGGGGGGGGCCAGGAGTACTTC. The encoded protein is CSASVPSGGGQEYF.

The V and J genes are TRBV7-9 and TRBJ1-2; D is undetermined. The CDR3 is 13 residues long. V was pared by 1 base and J by 8 bases, with 11 bases between. Germline CDR1 reads SEHNR; CDR2 reads FQNEAQ (reference sequence). In nucleotides, the CDR3 is TGTGCCAGCAGCTTAGGTGGGAGGCAGGGCTACACCTTC. It yields the protein CASSLGGRQGYTF.

This chain links TRBV4-3 with TRBJ1-4, with 9 nucleotides matching TRBD1. CDR3 length: 17 residues. The J segment lost 8 bases and the V segment lost 2 bases, leaving 12 bases of the junction unmatched. Germline V gene lookup returns CDR1 LGHNA and CDR2 YSLEER. The chain's CDR3 is CASSQQTTGTGREKLFF. As DNA, the CDR3 is TGCGCCAGCAGCCAACAGACTACCGGGACAGGGAGAGAAAAACTGTTTTTT.

The rearrangement joins TRBV3-1 (or the pseudogene TRBV3-2) to TRBJ2-2; 9 bases line up with TRBD2. The CDR3 runs 16 residues. Germline V gives CDR1 LGHDT, CDR2 YNNKEL (reference sequence). Germline trimming cut 1 base from V and 4 bases from J; bases unmatched to any gene: 4. CDR3 protein: CASSQVMREGTGELFF. In DNA, the CDR3 is TGTGCCAGCAGCCAAGTAATGCGGGAGGGCACCGGGGAGCTGTTTTTT.

This sequence joins TRBV29-1 and TRBJ2-2; a possible D gene is TRBD1 (5 bases). The CDR3 is made up of 15 amino acids. Germline V gene lookup returns CDR1 SQVTM and CDR2 ANQGSEA. The V end lost 6 bases, the J end lost 1 base, and 15 bases lay between the germline ends. The CDR3 protein is CSVGLRTGNTGELFF. In DNA, the CDR3 is TGCAGCGTGGGGCTAAGGACGGGGAACACCGGGGAGCTGTTTTTT.

The chain combines TRBV2 with TRBJ1-1; D is unresolved. The CDR3 has 13 amino acids. Germline lookup yields CDR1 SNHLY and CDR2 FYNNEI. The V end lost 8 bases, the J end lost 0 bases, and 10 bases lay between the germline ends. DNA of the CDR3: TGTGCCAGCGGCGGCGATATGAACACTGAAGCTTTCTTT. This encodes CASGGDMNTEAFF.

The chain uses TRBV7-9 and TRBJ1-2; 10 bases agree with TRBD1. Germline V CDR1 and CDR2: SEHNR, FQNEAQ (reference sequence). The V gene end was trimmed by 4 bases and the J gene end by 5 bases; junction bases not matched to a gene: 10. The CDR3 sequence is 16 residues long. The CDR3: CASSSFGGQGSYGYTF. For the CDR3, the DNA is TGTGCCAGCAGCTCCTTCGGGGGACAGGGGAGTTATGGCTACACCTTC.

This chain joins TRBV19 and TRBJ1-2; D may be TRBD1 (5 bases). CDR1 is LNHDA, CDR2 SQIVND, per germline (reference sequence). This CDR3 contains 17 residues. V lost 1 base and J lost 1, with 16 bases in between. CDR3 DNA: TGTGCCAGTAGTATAGCGAACGGGGGATACCTTAACTATGGCTACACCTTC. Protein sequence: CASSIANGGYLNYGYTF.

The rearrangement links TRBV11-3 to TRBJ2-1; 7 bases are shared with TRBD2. V was pared by 0 bases and J by 4 bases, with 3 bases of the junction left unmatched. The germline V gene encodes CDR1 SGHNT and CDR2 YENEEA. The CDR3 is 15 residues long. The CDR3 spells CASSLDPGGYNEQFF. As DNA, the CDR3 is TGTGCCAGCAGCTTAGATCCCGGGGGGTACAATGAGCAGTTCTTC.

The V gene is TRBV5-1, the J gene TRBJ2-2, with a weak D call TRBD1 (5 bases). Germline V gives CDR1 SGHRS, CDR2 YFSETQ. V was clipped by 0 bases and J by 2 bases, with 11 bases between them. The CDR3 is 16 residues long. The CDR3 region is CASSLGRVLNTGELFF. DNA of the CDR3: TGCGCCAGCAGCTTGGGCAGGGTCCTAAACACCGGGGAGCTGTTTTTT.

The chain links TRBV7-3 to TRBJ2-5; 7 bases fit TRBD1. V dropped 5 bases and J dropped 5; count of bases not matched to a gene: 5. This CDR3 region has 13 residues. Germline V lookup: CDR1 SGHTA, CDR2 FQGTGA. The CDR3 loop reads CASSQDREETQYF. Here the CDR3 DNA reads TGTGCCAGCAGCCAAGACAGGGAGGAGACCCAGTACTTC.

The CDR3 bases are TGTGCCAGCAGCAGGGGGGGACTAGCAGGAGAGACCCAGTACTTC. Amino acid sequence: CASSRGGLAGETQYF. The chain combines TRBV5-6 with TRBJ2-5; 9 bases line up with TRBD2. The CDR3 is made up of 15 amino acids. The germline gives CDR1 SGHDT, CDR2 YYEEEE. V dropped 4 bases and J dropped 4; count of bases not matched to a gene: 8.

The V gene is TRBV18, the J gene TRBJ1-2; no clear D. In germline, CDR1 is KGHSH, CDR2 LQKENI. The CDR3 spans 13 residues. V was shortened by 3 bases and J by 4 bases, with 9 bases between the two germline ends. CDR3 DNA sequence: TGTGCCAGCTCACCCGGGGAACGCTATGGCTACACCTTC. Its protein product is CASSPGERYGYTF.